This T cell receptor (beta chain) comes out of a study of shared clonotypes between healthy human individuals. Study overall: CD4 naive and memory got three plates each, CD8 naive two, CD8 memory one. The study, taken as a whole, reports: Shared clonotypes across all four donors exceeded non-shared ones in generation probability.

With respect to this clone: Its antigen is unidentified.

Between the trimmed V and J ends, which lost 1 base and 4 bases, there was a span of 10 bases. This CDR3 is 14 amino acids long. Germline values: CDR1 SNHLY, CDR2 FYNNEI. Using immunoSEQ multiplex PCR, the repertoire was profiled, and TCRdb retains in-frame clones only, with some absent. This sample has some 2.1 million clones, with roughly 94% found just once. Adult donors, all healthy and HIV-negative, had no recent acute infections or vaccinations. The rearrangement joins TRBV2 to TRBJ1-1; the D gene is possibly TRBD1 (6 bases). Sequencing was done on a sample of naive CD4+ T cells sorted from blood. Subset denoted: CD45RA+ positively selected. The TCR originated in a man aged 18 to 35 in good health. The CDR3 protein is CASSEEGGSTEAFF. CDR3 DNA sequence: TGTGCCAGCAGTGAAGAAGGGGGGAGCACTGAAGCTTTCTTT.